Only a few counts were recorded for the clone carrying this T cell receptor beta chain. Its target is unknown. For TCRbeta, the library was prepared with unique molecular identifiers. MiXCR, applied by TCRdb to the PCR reads, yields one record per CDR3 protein. The sample gives about 580,000 distinct CDR3 sequences, around 23% of which show up once; roughly 15% is in the top ten. The sample originates from a study of T-cell reconstitution after alpha-beta-depleted transplantation in children. Overall study results and limits: It was surviving recipient T cells and thymic progenitors that gave some patients high TCRbeta diversity at day 60. Roughly two months post-transplant, alpha-beta T cells reportedly originated from several hundred graft clones that had expanded. One year post-transplant, T-cell counts and diversity were largely derived from T cells produced anew.

CDR3 size: 12 residues. Germline V lookup: CDR1 LGHNA, CDR2 YNFKEQ. Trimming stripped 0 bases from V and 5 bases from J, with 4 bases between. The receptor's source is a boy younger than two who had a stem cell transplant for acute myeloid leukemia, so the T cells may come from the graft donor. The starting material was PBMCs, mostly from graft donor cells, obtained 360 days after TCRalphabeta/CD19-depleted stem cell transplant. J is TRBJ2-5 and V is TRBV4-2; D remains unclear. CDR3 bases: TGTGCCAGCAGCCAAGAGGACGAGACCCAGTACTTC. Amino acids: CASSQEDETQYF.